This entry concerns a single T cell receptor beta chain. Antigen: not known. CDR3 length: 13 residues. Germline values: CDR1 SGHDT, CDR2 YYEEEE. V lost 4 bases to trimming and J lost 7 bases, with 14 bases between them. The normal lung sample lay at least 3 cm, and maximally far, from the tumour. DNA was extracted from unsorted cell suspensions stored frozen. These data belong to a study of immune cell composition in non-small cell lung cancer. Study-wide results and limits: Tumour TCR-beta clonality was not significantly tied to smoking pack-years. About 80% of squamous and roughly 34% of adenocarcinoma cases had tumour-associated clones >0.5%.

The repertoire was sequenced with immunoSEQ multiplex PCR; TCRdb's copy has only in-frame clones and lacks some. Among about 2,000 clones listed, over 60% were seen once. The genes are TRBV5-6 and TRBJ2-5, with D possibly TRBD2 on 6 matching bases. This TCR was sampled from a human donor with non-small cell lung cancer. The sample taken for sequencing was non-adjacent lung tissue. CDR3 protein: CASSPRGLGTQYF. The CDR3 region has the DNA TGTGCCAGCAGCCCGCGGGGTTTGGGGACCCAGTACTTC.